A single sample gave rise to the 9 T cell receptor beta chains below, sequenced in a study of cytomegalovirus exposure and HLA in healthy donors. Primers: 60 Vbeta forward and 13 Jbeta reverse. Assay used: immunoSEQ multiplex PCR; TCRdb lists only in-frame clones, some missing. The repertoire consists of some 150,000 clones, with about 10% occurring once and the leading ten covering approximately 1.9%. What was sequenced was PBMCs. These receptors were obtained from a middle-aged man in good health and CMV-seronegative.

V is TRBV30 and J is TRBJ1-1; D is unclear. Per the germline V gene, CDR1 is GTSNPN and CDR2 is SVGIG (reference sequence). Trimming cost V 7 bases and J 1 base, with 13 bases left between them. CDR3 length: 13 residues. In DNA form, the CDR3 reads TGTGCCTTTAGCGGGCAGACGAACACTGAAGCTTTCTTT. Amino acid sequence: CAFSGQTNTEAFF.

V and J are TRBV6-1 and TRBJ1-5; 7 bases agree with TRBD1. The V and J ends lost 1 base and 7 bases, in that order; junction bases with no gene match: 10. The CDR3 has 16 residues. CDR1 MNHNS and CDR2 SASEGT come from the germline V gene. Written as DNA, the CDR3 is TGTGCCAGCAGTGAAGGGGACAGAAACACTTGGCAGCCCCAGCATTTT. Protein product: CASSEGDRNTWQPQHF.

V usage is TRBV14 and J usage is TRBJ1-2, with 9 bases identical to TRBD1. In germline, CDR1 is SGHDN, CDR2 FVKESK. The CDR3 contains 14 residues. After removal of 4 bases from V and 8 bases from J, the junction contained 8 bases not matched to a gene. CDR3: CASSLRQGEGGYTF. The CDR3 region has the DNA TGTGCCAGCAGCCTTCGACAGGGGGAAGGAGGCTACACCTTC.

The chain uses TRBV30 and TRBJ1-4, with TRBD1 matching over 7 bases. After removal of 3 bases from V and 7 bases from J, the junction contained 5 bases not matched to a gene. This CDR3 comprises 13 residues. The germline V gene encodes CDR1 GTSNPN and CDR2 SVGIG (reference sequence). The DNA for the CDR3 is TGTGCCTGGAGAGACAGGGCCGGTGAAAAACTGTTTTTT. It encodes CAWRDRAGEKLFF.

This clone has more than one count but fewer than ten. The chain carries TRBV9 and TRBJ2-7; weak D call: TRBD1 (6 bases). The CDR3 loop spans 16 amino acids. Trimming removed 2 bases from V and 0 bases from J, with 15 bases in between. Germline V gene sequence: CDR1 SGDLS, CDR2 YYNGEE. The CDR3 region is CASSVAGTISSYEQYF. CDR3 bases: TGTGCCAGCAGCGTCGCCGGGACAATTAGCTCCTACGAGCAGTACTTC.

CDR3 DNA: TGTGCCAGCAGCGTAGCTGGACAGGGGGAGACCCAGTACTTC. This sequence encodes CASSVAGQGETQYF. The chain combines TRBV9 with TRBJ2-5; TRBD1 matches at 9 bases. The germline V gene has CDR1 SGDLS and CDR2 YYNGEE. This CDR3 comprises 14 residues. The V gene end was trimmed by 0 bases and the J gene end by 5 bases; junction bases not matched to a gene: 2.

The chain couples TRBV2 to TRBJ2-7; TRBD1 matches 8 bases. J lost 7 bases, V lost 2 bases, and 13 bases had no gene match. Germline V gene sequence: CDR1 SNHLY, CDR2 FYNNEI. This CDR3 contains 16 residues. The CDR3 protein is CASSERVAGGRKEQYF. The CDR3 region has the DNA TGTGCCAGCAGTGAACGAGTGGCAGGGGGCCGAAAAGAGCAGTACTTC.

In this sample, this clone turned up a few times. The chain has TRBV6-5 and TRBJ1-6; D call uncertain. Trimming removed 2 bases at V and 7 bases at J, with 15 bases between. The germline gives CDR1 MNHEY, CDR2 SVGAGI. The CDR3 has 16 residues. For the CDR3, the DNA is TGTGCCAGCAGTTACCCGACGGAGGATGACAATTCACCCCTCCACTTT. The encoded protein is CASSYPTEDDNSPLHF.

This clone was seen more than once but under ten times. The chain has TRBV27 and TRBJ1-2, with a tentative D call TRBD1 (6 bases). Germline assignment: CDR1 MNHEY and CDR2 SMNVEV (reference sequence). Trimming removed 5 bases at V and 7 bases at J, with 20 bases between. CDR3 length: 15 amino acids. CDR3 amino acids: CASSNRQEREGGYTF. Here the CDR3 DNA reads TGTGCCAGCAGTAATCGACAGGAGAGAGAGGGTGGCTACACCTTC.